A selection of T cell receptor beta chains follows, all from one sample in a study of identical twins. TCRdb fed the 5' RACE reads into MiXCR, producing one record per CDR3 protein. Of about 530,000 distinct CDR3 sequences listed, roughly 15% are singletons. These data also formed part of another study, on yellow fever vaccine responses in identical twins.

The specimen sequenced was CD4+ T cells sorted from blood. The receptors here all came from a woman aged 18 to 35 in good health. Both conserved end residues are trimmed from each CDR3.

CDR3,V,J
ASSFARGRTGELF,TRBV12-3/TRBV12-4,TRBJ2-2
ASTEGTGRTEAF,TRBV2,TRBJ1-1
ASSGWDSQNTEAF,TRBV18,TRBJ1-1
ASAQTPSGVSYTQY,TRBV11-3,TRBJ2-3
ASSLDFGTDTQY,TRBV5-1,TRBJ2-3
ASSSGTGFTGELF,TRBV7-6,TRBJ2-2
ASSQSLAVTGELF,TRBV3-1,TRBJ2-2
SALLWASNDSPLH,TRBV20-1,TRBJ1-6
SASTSGSTDTQY,TRBV20-1,TRBJ2-3
ASSRGTGGLVNTGELF,TRBV4-2,TRBJ2-2
AARRGTSGGATSTQY,TRBV10-3,TRBJ2-3
ASSLQGEDGYT,TRBV5-1,TRBJ1-2
ASSLVRTAYNEQF,TRBV7-9,TRBJ2-1
ASSEEAGGSYNEQF,TRBV2,TRBJ2-1
ASSNGLADNNEQF,TRBV5-1,TRBJ2-1
ASGLATGSYYNEQF,TRBV12-5,TRBJ2-1
ASSYSRPSGNNEQF,TRBV6-5,TRBJ2-1
ASSYSGAGGSTDTQY,TRBV6-5,TRBJ2-3
ASSQEPLAGQGAREQY,TRBV4-2,TRBJ2-7
ASSYGLRGSGELF,TRBV6-5,TRBJ2-2
ASSYGGLAKNIQY,TRBV28,TRBJ2-4
ASSQDREAEAF,TRBV5-1,TRBJ1-1
SAPGQLDYEQY,TRBV20-1,TRBJ2-7
ASNPPQQGYNEQF,TRBV7-9,TRBJ2-1
ASSFTRGYTDTQY,TRBV12-3/TRBV12-4,TRBJ2-3
ASSLAFGQPSAGELF,TRBV7-6,TRBJ2-2
SAPQGAYGYT,TRBV20-1,TRBJ1-2
SAPQWGRGNTEAF,TRBV20-1,TRBJ1-1
ASSPRSGWGELF,TRBV12-3/TRBV12-4,TRBJ2-2
ASIREGRGLNEQF,TRBV28,TRBJ2-1
SAGLASSSDTQY,TRBV20-1,TRBJ2-3
ASSTNAGGANEQF,TRBV6-1,TRBJ2-1
ASSPWNEKLF,TRBV7-9,TRBJ1-4
ASRAKGAAEAF,TRBV6-4,TRBJ1-1
ASSPNRDPRTGELF,TRBV27,TRBJ2-2
ASSKWDDNQPQH,TRBV21-1,TRBJ1-5
ASGNYNEQF,TRBV7-8,TRBJ2-1
ASSGSGQAKETQY,TRBV5-1,TRBJ2-5
ATSRPGGARNEQF,TRBV15,TRBJ2-1
SARDWGGVEAEAF,TRBV20-1,TRBJ1-1
SASLLAGTDTQY,TRBV20-1,TRBJ2-3
SVGNPSGAMNTGELF,TRBV29-1,TRBJ2-2